This T cell receptor (beta chain) was identified during a study of vaccination effects on CD4 cells after COVID-19. As to this clone: Antigen specificity is unknown.

Measured with immunoSEQ multiplex PCR; TCRdb has only the in-frame clones, and not every one. The profile shows 40,000 to 50,000 clones, 77% of them singletons. The ViraFEST assay expanded antigen-specific CD4+ T cells with viral peptide pools before sequencing. When more than 9 days of culture had elapsed, CD4+ T cells were isolated. Nobody among the vaccine recipients had prior SARS-CoV-2 infection (nucleocapsid antibodies were negative). Germline lookup yields CDR1 SQVTM and CDR2 ANQGSEA. The CDR3 runs to 11 residues. Trimming cost V 8 bases and J 2 bases, with 7 bases left between them. The study, taken as a whole, reports: Healthy vaccine recipients' vaccine-induced clones were almost all SARS-CoV-2 mono-reactive.

The receptor was isolated from a human donor who received a COVID-19 vaccine. The material was CD4+ T cells from PBMCs cultured with HCoV-NL63 spike peptides, obtained before COVID-19 vaccination. The chain is built from TRBV29-1 and TRBJ2-1, with D uncertain. Here the CDR3 DNA reads TGCAGCCTTCGGGCCTACAATGAGCAGTTCTTC. Its protein product is CSLRAYNEQFF.